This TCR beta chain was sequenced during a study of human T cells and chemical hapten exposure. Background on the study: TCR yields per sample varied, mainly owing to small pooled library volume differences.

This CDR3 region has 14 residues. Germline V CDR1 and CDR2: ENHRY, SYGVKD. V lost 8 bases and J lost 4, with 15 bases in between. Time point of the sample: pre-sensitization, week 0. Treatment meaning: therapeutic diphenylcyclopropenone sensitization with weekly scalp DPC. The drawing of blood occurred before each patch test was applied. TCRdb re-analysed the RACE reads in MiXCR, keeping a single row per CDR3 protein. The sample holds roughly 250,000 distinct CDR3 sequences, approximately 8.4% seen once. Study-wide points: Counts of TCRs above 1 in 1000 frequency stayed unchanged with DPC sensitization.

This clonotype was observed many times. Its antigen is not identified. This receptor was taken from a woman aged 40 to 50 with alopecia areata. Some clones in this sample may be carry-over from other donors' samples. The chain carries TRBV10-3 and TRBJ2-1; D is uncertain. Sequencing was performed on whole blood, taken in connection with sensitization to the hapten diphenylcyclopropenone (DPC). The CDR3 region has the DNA TGTGCCATCCGGTTCAGCGATATATACAATGAGCAGTTCTTC. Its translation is CAIRFSDIYNEQFF.